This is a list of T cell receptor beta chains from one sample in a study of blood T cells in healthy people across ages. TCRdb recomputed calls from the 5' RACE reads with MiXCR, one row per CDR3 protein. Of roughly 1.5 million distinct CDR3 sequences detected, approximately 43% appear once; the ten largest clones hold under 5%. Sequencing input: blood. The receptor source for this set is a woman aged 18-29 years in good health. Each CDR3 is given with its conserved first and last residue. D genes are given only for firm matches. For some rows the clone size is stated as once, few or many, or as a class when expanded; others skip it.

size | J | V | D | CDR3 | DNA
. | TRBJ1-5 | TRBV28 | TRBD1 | CASRDRGVYQPQHF | TGTGCCAGCAGGGACAGGGGAGTTTATCAGCCCCAGCATTTT
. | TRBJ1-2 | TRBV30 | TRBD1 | CAWSGQGANGYTF | TGTGCCTGGAGTGGACAGGGTGCGAATGGCTACACCTTC
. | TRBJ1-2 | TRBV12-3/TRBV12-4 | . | CASSRVGGERGYTF | TGTGCCAGCAGCCGAGTAGGGGGGGAAAGGGGCTACACCTTC
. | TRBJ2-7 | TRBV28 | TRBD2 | CASRGTSAGTIWQYF | TGTGCCAGCAGAGGAACTAGCGCCGGTACTATATGGCAGTACTTC
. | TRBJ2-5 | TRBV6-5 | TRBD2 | CASSCGGGYQETRYF | TGTGCCAGCAGTTGCGGGGGGGGGTACCAAGAGACCCGGTACTTC
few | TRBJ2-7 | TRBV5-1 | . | CASSWGRDEQYF | TGCGCCAGCAGCTGGGGGCGGGACGAGCAGTACTTC
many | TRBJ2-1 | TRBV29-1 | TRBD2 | CSAASGRSYNEQFF | TGCAGCGCAGCTAGCGGGAGGTCCTACAATGAGCAGTTCTTC
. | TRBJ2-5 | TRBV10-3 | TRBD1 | CAISGGAGTGIREQYF | TGTGCCATCAGTGGGGGAGCCGGGACAGGGATTAGGGAGCAGTACTTC
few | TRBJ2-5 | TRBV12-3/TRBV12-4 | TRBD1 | CASRPTGEGEQYF | TGTGCCAGCAGGCCGACAGGGGAAGGAGAGCAGTACTTC
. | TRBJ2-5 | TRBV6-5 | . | CARLQGWQTREQYF | TGTGCCAGACTTCAGGGGTGGCAAACGAGGGAGCAGTACTTC